The present TCR beta chain was sequenced within a study of identical twins. To note about this clonotype: Its antigen is not identified.

CDR3 size: 14 residues. In germline, CDR1 is LGHDT, CDR2 YNNKEL (reference sequence). Trimming cost V 5 bases and J 7 bases; bases outside gene matches: 8. Study results and limitations: In drawing conclusions, the study used cross-sectional statistical analysis and did not follow the same donors.

It was template switching that added a universal primer site, and there were unique molecular identifiers on the cDNA. TCRdb re-called the 5' RACE reads through MiXCR, storing one row per CDR3 protein. The sample shows roughly 250,000 distinct CDR3 sequences, approximately 8% of them seen only once. The data also belong to a second study, concerning yellow fever vaccine responses in identical twins.

This rearrangement joins TRBV3-1 to TRBJ2-7, with 10 bases that match TRBD1. The sequencing input was CD8+ T cells sorted from blood. The sequence derives from a woman between 18 and 29 years old in good health. The CDR3 sequence: CASSGGTGAIEQYF. CDR3 DNA: TGTGCCAGCAGCGGTGGGACAGGGGCCATAGAGCAGTACTTC.